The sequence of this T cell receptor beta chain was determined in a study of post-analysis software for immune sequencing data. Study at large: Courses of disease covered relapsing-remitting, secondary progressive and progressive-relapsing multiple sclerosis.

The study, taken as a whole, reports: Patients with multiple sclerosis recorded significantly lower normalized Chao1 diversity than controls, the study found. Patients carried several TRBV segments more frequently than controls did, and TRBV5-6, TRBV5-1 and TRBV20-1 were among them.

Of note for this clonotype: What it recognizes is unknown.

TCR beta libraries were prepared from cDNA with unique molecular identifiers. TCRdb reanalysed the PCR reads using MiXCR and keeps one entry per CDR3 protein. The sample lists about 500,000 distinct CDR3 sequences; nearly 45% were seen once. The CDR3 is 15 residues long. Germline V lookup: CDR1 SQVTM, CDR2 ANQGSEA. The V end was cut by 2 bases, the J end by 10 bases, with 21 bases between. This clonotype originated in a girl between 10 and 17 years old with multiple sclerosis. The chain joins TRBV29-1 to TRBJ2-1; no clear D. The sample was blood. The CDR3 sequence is CSVEILETPIGEQFF. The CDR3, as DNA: TGCAGCGTTGAAATCCTTGAGACTCCCATCGGGGAGCAGTTCTTC.